The 30 T cell receptor beta chains listed next were all sequenced from one sample in a study of T cell repertoires in cytomegalovirus infection. One entry per CDR3 protein, called by TCRdb with MiXCR from the reads. The data show hundreds of thousands of distinct CDR3 sequences, 15% to 20% seen once. Sequencing input: PBMCs. The receptor source for this set is a human donor in good health (CMV status not recorded). Some clones in this sample may be carry-over from other donors' samples.

This clonotype has at least ten counts. This rearrangement joins TRBV28 to TRBJ1-5; TRBD1 is a possible D gene (5 bases). CDR1 is MDHEN, CDR2 SYDVKM, per germline. The CDR3 has 16 amino acids. V was trimmed by 5 bases and J by 3 bases, leaving 17 bases between them. The DNA of the CDR3 is TGTGCCAGCAGTCCACTTCGGGGCAGTAACAATCAGCCCCAGCATTTT. Amino acid sequence: CASSPLRGSNNQPQHF.

This clonotype was seen many times. The gene calls are TRBV7-2 and TRBJ2-1, with a tentative D call TRBD2 (5 bases). This CDR3 region has 13 residues. Germline-derived CDR1 and CDR2 are SGHTA and FQGNSA. Trimming left V 3 bases short and J 5 bases short, with 8 bases between. The CDR3 region is CASSFGGDNEQFF. The DNA of the CDR3 is TGTGCCAGCAGCTTCGGAGGAGACAATGAGCAGTTCTTC.

On this clonotype itself: A read error may explain this, as a much larger clone is one base away. The gene calls are TRBV7-2 and TRBJ2-5; D uncertain. V lost 1 base and J 2 bases, leaving 8 bases between the germline ends. CDR1 is SGHTA and CDR2 is FQGNSA in the germline V gene. The CDR3 extends over 14 amino acids. The CDR3 bases are TGTGCCAGCAGCTTAGGCCCATGTCAAGAGACCCAGTACTTC. This gives the protein CASSLGPCQETQYF.

This clonotype has just a few counts. This chain uses TRBV6-5 with TRBJ1-2; 10 nucleotides align to TRBD1. The germline V gene has CDR1 MNHEY and CDR2 SVGAGI. CDR3 size: 13 residues. With V trimmed by 9 bases and J by 2 bases, 3 bases remained unmatched. The CDR3 is CASRDRGNYGYTF. In nucleotides, the CDR3 is TGTGCCAGTCGGGACAGGGGCAACTATGGCTACACCTTC.

The sample holds a few counts of this clonotype. The rearrangement joins TRBV7-2 to TRBJ2-1; tentative D call: TRBD2 (6 bases). V was trimmed by 5 bases and J by 6 bases, leaving 17 bases between them. Per the germline V gene, CDR1 is SGHTA and CDR2 is FQGNSA. The CDR3 contains 15 residues. The CDR3 region is CASSPQAGSGNEQFF. DNA for the CDR3: TGTGCCAGCAGCCCCCAAGCGGGCTCCGGCAATGAGCAGTTCTTC.

V usage is TRBV29-1 and J usage is TRBJ2-7, with 7 bases aligning to TRBD1. The CDR3 consists of 13 residues. CDR1 is SQVTM, CDR2 ANQGSEA, per germline. J lost 1 base, V lost 1 base, and 1 base had no gene match. The DNA of the CDR3 is TGCAGCGTTGAAGGCAGGGGGTCCTACGAGCAGTACTTC. Encoded protein: CSVEGRGSYEQYF.

The chain is built from TRBV20-1 and TRBJ2-3; D unresolved. Germline V lookup: CDR1 DFQATT, CDR2 SNEGSKA (reference sequence). The length of the CDR3 is 18 residues. V lost 3 bases, J lost 2 bases, and 24 bases lay in between. The CDR3 sequence: CSASPRARSGPVTDTQYF. The CDR3, as DNA: TGCAGTGCTAGCCCCCGGGCCCGTTCGGGTCCTGTCACAGATACGCAGTATTTT.

This clonotype was counted a single time. The chain carries TRBV25-1 and TRBJ2-1; a possible D gene is TRBD1 (5 bases). The V end lost 1 base, the J end lost 8 bases, and 15 bases lay between the germline ends. Germline V gene lookup returns CDR1 MGHDK and CDR2 SYGVNS. This CDR3 spans 15 amino acids. The CDR3 spells CASSEFQGSLDEQFF. CDR3 in DNA: TGTGCCAGCAGTGAATTTCAGGGATCCCTCGATGAGCAGTTCTTC.

This clonotype was detected many times. V gene TRBV7-2 combines with J gene TRBJ1-5; 9 bases are a match to TRBD1. The CDR3 extends over 15 amino acids. With 1 base clipped from V and 9 bases from J, the junction kept 7 bases outside the gene matches. The germline CDR1 and CDR2 sequences are SGHTA and FQGNSA. Here the CDR3 DNA reads TGTGCCAGCAGCTTAGTCGGGACAGGGTTTTTGCCCCAGCATTTT. Encoded protein: CASSLVGTGFLPQHF. The variable domain in full, completed from reference TRBV7-2 and TRBJ1-5, reads GAGVSQSPSNKVTEKGKDVELRCDPISGHTALYWYRQSLGQGLEFLIYFQGNSAPDKSGLPSDRFSAERTGGSVSTLTIQRTQQEDSAVYLCASSLVGTGFLPQHFGDGTRLSIL.

This clonotype was seen a few times. The V call is TRBV11-2, the J call TRBJ1-3; tentative D call: TRBD1 (5 bases). This CDR3 region has 15 residues. Germline V gene data show CDR1 as SGHAT and CDR2 as FQNNGV. Trimming took off 7 bases at V and 4 bases at J, with 17 bases between the two ends. CDR3 DNA: TGTGCCAGCATTAAGGGAGGGGCAGGCGGAAACACCATATATTTT. It encodes CASIKGGAGGNTIYF.

This clonotype was observed many times. The rearrangement uses TRBV9 and TRBJ2-5; D gene uncertain. Per germline, CDR1 SGDLS and CDR2 YYNGEE. Trimming shortened V by 4 bases and J by 4 bases, and 14 bases separated the two germline ends. The CDR3 totals 14 residues. The CDR3 DNA is TGTGCCAGCAGCACCTCGTCTGGTAGAGAGACCCAGTACTTC. Translating gives CASSTSSGRETQYF.

V and J are TRBV5-1 and TRBJ2-5; 11 nucleotides match TRBD2. Trimming cost V 2 bases and J 5 bases; bases outside gene matches: 2. CDR3 length equals 14 residues. Germline V gives CDR1 SGHRS, CDR2 YFSETQ. The CDR3 here is CASSLLAGDETQYF. The DNA of the CDR3 is TGCGCCAGCAGCTTACTAGCGGGAGACGAGACCCAGTACTTC.

The CDR3 DNA reads TGTGCCAGCAGCTTCGGGACAGGGGGCAATGAGCAGTTCTTC. Protein product: CASSFGTGGNEQFF. This chain joins TRBV5-5 and TRBJ2-1; 11 positions match TRBD1. Germline lookup yields CDR1 SGHKS and CDR2 YYEKEE (reference sequence). The CDR3 is made up of 14 amino acids. Trimming removed 2 bases from V and 6 bases from J; junction bases left unmatched: 1.

The chain couples TRBV12-3 or TRBV12-4 to TRBJ1-1, with TRBD1 matching over 7 bases. After removal of 6 bases from V and 4 bases from J, the junction contained 5 bases not matched to a gene. The CDR3 length is 13 residues. CDR3 DNA: TGTGCCAGCAGCCGACAGGGCACCACTGAAGCTTTCTTT. It codes for CASSRQGTTEAFF.

There are a few counts of this clonotype. The chain links TRBV5-1 to TRBJ1-5, with a possible D match to TRBD1 (5 bases). V lost 0 bases, J lost 9 bases, and 10 bases lay in between. Germline values: CDR1 SGHRS, CDR2 YFSETQ. The CDR3 has 13 residues. The CDR3 region is CASSLEGWGPQHF. CDR3 nucleotides: TGCGCCAGCAGCTTGGAGGGGTGGGGGCCCCAGCATTTT.

The table lists this clonotype with a few counts. The genes are TRBV9 and TRBJ2-1, with TRBD2 as a possible D gene (7 bases). CDR3 length: 16 amino acids. V shed 0 bases and J shed 3 bases, with 13 bases lying between them. CDR1 and CDR2 from the germline V gene are SGDLS and YYNGEE. The CDR3 nucleotides read TGTGCCAGCAGCGTAGGGGGGGGCCAAGTCTACAATGAGCAGTTCTTC. Translated: CASSVGGGQVYNEQFF. The whole variable domain, filled in from reference TRBV9 and TRBJ2-1, reads DSGVTQTPKHLITATGQRVTLRCSPRSGDLSVYWYQQSLDQGLQFLIQYYNGEERAKGNILERFSAQQFPDLHSELNLSSLELGDSALYFCASSVGGGQVYNEQFFGPGTRLTVL.

The genes are TRBV29-1 and TRBJ1-4; the D gene is possibly TRBD1 (5 bases). V lost 4 bases and J 7 bases, leaving 13 bases between the germline ends. Germline lookup yields CDR1 SQVTM and CDR2 ANQGSEA. The CDR3 runs to 13 residues. DNA for the CDR3: TGCAGCGTTGGAAGGCAGGGCGGTGAAAAACTGTTTTTT. This translates into CSVGRQGGEKLFF.

This clonotype was seen ten or more times. The V gene is TRBV12-5, the J gene TRBJ1-1; 7 positions agree with TRBD1. Germline trimming cut 4 bases from V and 1 base from J; bases unmatched to any gene: 3. This CDR3 has 14 residues. Per germline, CDR1 LGHNT and CDR2 FRNRAP. The DNA of the CDR3 is TGTGCTAGTGGTTGGGACAGTTCGAACACTGAAGCTTTCTTT. It codes for CASGWDSSNTEAFF.

The V gene is TRBV5-4, the J gene TRBJ2-1; D assignment may be TRBD1 or TRBD2 (5 bases each). Germline V gives CDR1 SGHNT, CDR2 YYREEE (reference sequence). Trimming shortened V by 4 bases and J by 5 bases, and 10 bases separated the two germline ends. There are 13 residues in the CDR3. DNA for the CDR3: TGTGCCAGCAGCGGGGACCGAAACAATGAGCAGTTCTTC. As protein: CASSGDRNNEQFF.

This clonotype was picked up a small number of times. In nucleotides, the CDR3 is TGTGCCACCTCAGGACAGGGGGACACTGAAGCTTTCTTT. This translates into CATSGQGDTEAFF. The chain links TRBV7-9 to TRBJ1-1; 10 positions agree with TRBD1. Germline V gene sequence: CDR1 SEHNR, CDR2 FQNEAQ (reference sequence). CDR3 length: 13 residues. J lost 3 bases, V lost 10 bases, and 5 bases had no gene match.

This clonotype appeared many times. CDR3 amino acids: CASSLRSDRRETQYF. The CDR3 DNA is TGTGCCAGCAGCTTACGCTCGGACAGGCGTGAGACCCAGTACTTC. V is TRBV7-2 and J is TRBJ2-5; 7 bases are shared with TRBD1. The CDR3 runs 15 residues. Germline lookup yields CDR1 SGHTA and CDR2 FQGNSA. Trimming at V came to 2 bases and at J to 5 bases, leaving 8 bases not matched to a gene.

The chain recombines TRBV15 with TRBJ1-1; D call uncertain. The CDR3 contains 15 residues. V shed 0 bases and J shed 10 bases, with 18 bases lying between them. Per germline, CDR1 LNHNV and CDR2 YYDKDF (reference sequence). CDR3 region: CATSRDRYLPGLAFF. CDR3 in DNA: TGTGCCACCAGCAGAGACCGTTATCTCCCGGGGTTAGCTTTCTTT.

This clonotype was counted between two and nine times. V usage is TRBV27 and J usage is TRBJ1-2, with D unresolved. CDR1 and CDR2 from the germline V gene are MNHEY and SMNVEV (reference sequence). V was trimmed by 5 bases and J by 6 bases, leaving 16 bases between them. CDR3 size: 14 residues. CDR3 sequence: CASSPPGRRDGYTF. The CDR3, as DNA: TGTGCCAGCAGTCCGCCCGGGCGTAGAGATGGCTACACCTTC.

This clonotype has a handful of counts. The rearrangement links TRBV19 to TRBJ1-5, with D unresolved. Germline V gene data show CDR1 as LNHDA and CDR2 as SQIVND (reference sequence). V was pared by 7 bases and J by 3 bases, with 16 bases between. CDR3 size: 15 residues. CDR3 protein: CASTPRRKNNQPQHF. The CDR3 nucleotides read TGTGCCAGTACCCCCCGACGGAAGAACAATCAGCCCCAGCATTTT.

This clonotype was recorded at least ten times. The V call is TRBV7-9, the J call TRBJ2-5; tentatively, D is TRBD1 (5 bases). This CDR3 is built from 13 residues. CDR1 SEHNR and CDR2 FQNEAQ come from the germline V gene (reference sequence). V lost 0 bases and J lost 5, with 7 bases in between. This chain's CDR3 is CASSLAGAETQYF. CDR3 nucleotides: TGTGCCAGCAGCTTAGCAGGGGCGGAGACCCAGTACTTC. Full variable domain (missing parts from reference TRBV7-9 and TRBJ2-5): DTGVSQNPRHKITKRGQNVTFRCDPISEHNRLYWYRQTLGQGPEFLTYFQNEAQLEKSRLLSDRFSAERPKGSFSTLEIQRTEQGDSAMYLCASSLAGAETQYFGPGTRLLVL.

This rearrangement joins TRBV7-6 to TRBJ1-3; D remains unclear. Trimming removed 5 bases at V and 1 base at J, with 12 bases between. CDR3 length equals 15 residues. Germline V gene sequence: CDR1 SGHVS, CDR2 FNYEAQ. CDR3 sequence reads: CASSQPGQSGNTIYF. CDR3 DNA: TGTGCCAGCAGCCAACCCGGGCAGTCTGGAAACACCATATATTTT.

The V gene is TRBV4-1, the J gene TRBJ2-1, with a tentative D call TRBD2 (5 bases). The CDR3 length is 15 residues. Per the germline V gene, CDR1 is MGHRA and CDR2 is YSYEKL. V lost 4 bases to trimming and J lost 3 bases, with 13 bases between them. CDR3 DNA: TGCGCCAGCAGCCCCGCGGGCTCGGACTACAATGAGCAGTTCTTC. It is translated as CASSPAGSDYNEQFF.

The V and J genes are TRBV28 and TRBJ2-1; TRBD1 matches at 7 bases. The CDR3 covers 17 residues. With V trimmed by 5 bases and J by 12 bases, 22 bases remained unmatched. Germline V gene lookup returns CDR1 MDHEN and CDR2 SYDVKM. The CDR3 DNA reads TGTGCCAGCAGTCCAGTCGCGCAGGGGGTTCGGTACACTGTGCAGTTCTTC. Amino acid sequence: CASSPVAQGVRYTVQFF.

The chain links TRBV28 to TRBJ1-5; D call uncertain. Germline loops: CDR1 MDHEN, CDR2 SYDVKM. Trimming took off 7 bases at V and 4 bases at J, with 8 bases between the two ends. This CDR3 has 12 residues. This CDR3 reads CASKRSNQPQHF. The DNA for the CDR3 is TGTGCCAGCAAAAGATCTAATCAGCCCCAGCATTTT. Full variable domain (rest looked up from reference TRBV28 and TRBJ1-5): DVKVTQSSRYLVKRTGEKVFLECVQDMDHENMFWYRQDPGLGLRLIYFSYDVKMKEKGDIPEGYSVSREKKERFSLILESASTNQTSMYLCASKRSNQPQHFGDGTRLSIL.

This clonotype was counted at least ten times. The chain links TRBV7-8 to TRBJ1-1; D is ambiguous. Per the germline V gene, CDR1 is SGHVS and CDR2 is FQNEAQ. Trimming removed 5 bases at V and 0 bases at J, with 10 bases between. The length of the CDR3 is 14 residues. CDR3 protein: CASSPSEVNTEAFF. CDR3 nucleotide sequence: TGTGCCAGCAGCCCTTCGGAGGTGAACACTGAAGCTTTCTTT.